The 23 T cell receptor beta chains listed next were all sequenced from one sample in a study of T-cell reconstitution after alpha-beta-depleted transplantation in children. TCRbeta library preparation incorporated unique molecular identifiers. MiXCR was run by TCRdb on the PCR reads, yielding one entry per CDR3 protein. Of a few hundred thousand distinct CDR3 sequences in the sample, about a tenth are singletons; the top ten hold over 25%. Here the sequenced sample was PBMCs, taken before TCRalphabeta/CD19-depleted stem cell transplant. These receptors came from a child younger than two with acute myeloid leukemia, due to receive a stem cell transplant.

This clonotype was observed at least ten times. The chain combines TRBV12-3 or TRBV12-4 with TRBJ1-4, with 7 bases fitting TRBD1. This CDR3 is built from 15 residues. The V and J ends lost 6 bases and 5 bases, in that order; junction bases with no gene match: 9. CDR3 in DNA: TGTGCCAGCAGCGCACGACAGGGTGTGAATGAAAAACTGTTTTTT. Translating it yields CASSARQGVNEKLFF.

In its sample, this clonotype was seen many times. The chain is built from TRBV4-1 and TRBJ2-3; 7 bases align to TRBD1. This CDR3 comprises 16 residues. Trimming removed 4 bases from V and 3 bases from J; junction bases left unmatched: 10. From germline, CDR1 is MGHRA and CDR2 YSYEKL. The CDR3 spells CASSLGTVGRTDTQYF. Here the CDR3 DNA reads TGCGCCAGCAGCCTCGGGACAGTGGGTCGGACAGATACGCAGTATTTT.

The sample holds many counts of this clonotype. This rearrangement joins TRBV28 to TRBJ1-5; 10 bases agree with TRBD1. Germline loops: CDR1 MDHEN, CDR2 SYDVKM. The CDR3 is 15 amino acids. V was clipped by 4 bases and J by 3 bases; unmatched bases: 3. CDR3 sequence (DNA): TGTGCCAGCAGTTCGGGACAGGGGTCCAATCAGCCCCAGCATTTT. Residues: CASSSGQGSNQPQHF.

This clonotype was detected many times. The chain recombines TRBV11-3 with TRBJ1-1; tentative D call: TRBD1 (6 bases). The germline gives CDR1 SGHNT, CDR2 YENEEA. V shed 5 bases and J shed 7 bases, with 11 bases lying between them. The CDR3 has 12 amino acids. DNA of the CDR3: TGTGCCAGCAGCCCAAGGGGGTATGAAGCTTTCTTT. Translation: CASSPRGYEAFF. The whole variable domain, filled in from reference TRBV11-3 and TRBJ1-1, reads EAGVVQSPRYKIIEKKQPVAFWCNPISGHNTLYWYLQNLGQGPELLIRYENEEAVDDSQLPKDRFSAERLKGVDSTLKIQPAELGDSAVYLCASSPRGYEAFFGQGTRLTVV.

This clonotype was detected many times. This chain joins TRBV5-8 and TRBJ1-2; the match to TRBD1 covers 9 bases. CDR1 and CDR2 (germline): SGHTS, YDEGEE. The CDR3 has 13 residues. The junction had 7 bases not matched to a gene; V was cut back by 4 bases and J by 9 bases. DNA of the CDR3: TGTGCCAGCAGCAAAGAGACAGGGGGACGCTACACCTTC. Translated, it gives CASSKETGGRYTF.

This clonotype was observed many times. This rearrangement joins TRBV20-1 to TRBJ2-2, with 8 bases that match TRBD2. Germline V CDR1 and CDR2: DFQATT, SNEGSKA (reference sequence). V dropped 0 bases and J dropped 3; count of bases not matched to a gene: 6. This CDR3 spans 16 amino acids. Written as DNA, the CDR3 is TGCAGTGCTAGAGATACCCGGCGGGGGGACACCGGGGAGCTGTTTTTT. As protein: CSARDTRRGDTGELFF.

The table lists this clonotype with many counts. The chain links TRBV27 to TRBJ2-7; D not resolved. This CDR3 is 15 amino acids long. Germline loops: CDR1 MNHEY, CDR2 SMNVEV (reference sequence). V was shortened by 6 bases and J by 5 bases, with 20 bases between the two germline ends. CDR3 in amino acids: CASRRDLQSRHEQYF. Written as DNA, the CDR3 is TGTGCCAGCAGGCGCGACCTCCAGTCCCGTCACGAGCAGTACTTC.

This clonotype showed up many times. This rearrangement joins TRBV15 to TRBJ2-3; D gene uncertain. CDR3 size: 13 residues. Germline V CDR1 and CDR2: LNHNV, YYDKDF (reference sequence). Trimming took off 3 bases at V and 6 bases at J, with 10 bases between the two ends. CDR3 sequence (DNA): TGTGCCACCAGCAGGGACCCAGTGGATACGCAGTATTTT. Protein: CATSRDPVDTQYF.

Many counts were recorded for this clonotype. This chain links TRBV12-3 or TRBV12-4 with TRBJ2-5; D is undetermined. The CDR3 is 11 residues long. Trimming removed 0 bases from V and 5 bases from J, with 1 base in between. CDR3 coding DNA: TGTGCCAGCAGTTTAGCGGAGACCCAGTACTTC. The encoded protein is CASSLAETQYF.

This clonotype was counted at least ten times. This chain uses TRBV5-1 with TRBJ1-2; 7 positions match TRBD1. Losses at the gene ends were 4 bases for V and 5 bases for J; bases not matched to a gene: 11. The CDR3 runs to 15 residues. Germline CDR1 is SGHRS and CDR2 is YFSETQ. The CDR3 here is CASSTGQTPGYGYTF. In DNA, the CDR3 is TGCGCCAGCAGCACGGGACAGACCCCTGGGTATGGCTACACCTTC. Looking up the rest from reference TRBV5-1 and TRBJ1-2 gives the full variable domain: KAGVTQTPRYLIKTRGQQVTLSCSPISGHRSVSWYQQTPGQGLQFLFEYFSETQRNKGNFPGRFSGRQFSNSRSEMNVSTLELGDSALYLCASSTGQTPGYGYTFGSGTRLTVV.

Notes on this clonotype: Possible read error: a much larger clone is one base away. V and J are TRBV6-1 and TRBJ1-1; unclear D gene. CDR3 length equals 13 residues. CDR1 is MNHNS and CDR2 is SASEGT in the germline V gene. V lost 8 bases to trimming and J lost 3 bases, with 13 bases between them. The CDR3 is CASSVNIYTEAFF. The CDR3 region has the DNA TGTGCCAGCTCCGTAAATATATACACTGAAGCTTTCTTT.

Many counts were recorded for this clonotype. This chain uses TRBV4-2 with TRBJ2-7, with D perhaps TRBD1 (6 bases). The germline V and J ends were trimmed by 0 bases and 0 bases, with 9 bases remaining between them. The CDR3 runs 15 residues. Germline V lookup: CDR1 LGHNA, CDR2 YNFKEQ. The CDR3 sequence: CASSQDPGHSYEQYF. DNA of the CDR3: TGTGCCAGCAGCCAAGACCCGGGACACTCCTACGAGCAGTACTTC.

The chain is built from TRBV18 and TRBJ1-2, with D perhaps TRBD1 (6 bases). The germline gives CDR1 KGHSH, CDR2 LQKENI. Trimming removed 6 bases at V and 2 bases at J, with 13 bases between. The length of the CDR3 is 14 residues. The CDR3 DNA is TGTGCCAGCTCCCTCCCTACAGGGAACTATGGCTACACCTTC. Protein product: CASSLPTGNYGYTF.

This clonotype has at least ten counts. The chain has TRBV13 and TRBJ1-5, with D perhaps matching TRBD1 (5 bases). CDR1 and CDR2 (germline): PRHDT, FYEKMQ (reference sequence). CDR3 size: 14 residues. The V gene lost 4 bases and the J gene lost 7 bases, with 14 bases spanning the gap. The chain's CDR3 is CASSSGSWGQPQHF. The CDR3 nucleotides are TGTGCCAGCAGCTCGGGGTCCTGGGGCCAGCCCCAGCATTTT.

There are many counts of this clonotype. The CDR3 coding sequence is TGTGCCAGCAGCTTACTCGGCAGCTATGGCTACACCTTC. It encodes CASSLLGSYGYTF. The V call is TRBV7-3, the J call TRBJ1-2; D is unclear. The CDR3 runs to 13 residues. CDR1 is SGHTA, CDR2 FQGTGA, per germline. Trimming shortened V by 2 bases and J by 4 bases, and 8 bases separated the two germline ends.

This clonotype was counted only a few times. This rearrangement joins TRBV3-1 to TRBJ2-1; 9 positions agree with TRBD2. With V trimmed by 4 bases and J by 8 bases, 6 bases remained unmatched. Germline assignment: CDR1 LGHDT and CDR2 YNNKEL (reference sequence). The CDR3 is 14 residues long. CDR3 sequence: CASSRSGSRDEQFF. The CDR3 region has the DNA TGTGCCAGCAGCCGTAGCGGGAGTCGGGATGAGCAGTTCTTC.

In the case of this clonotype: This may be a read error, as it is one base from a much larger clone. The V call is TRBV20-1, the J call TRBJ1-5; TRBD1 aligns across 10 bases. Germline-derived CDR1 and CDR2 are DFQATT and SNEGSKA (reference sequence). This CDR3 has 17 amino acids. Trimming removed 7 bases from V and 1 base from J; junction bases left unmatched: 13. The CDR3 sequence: CSGTPGTGAMSNQPQHF. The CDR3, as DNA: TGCAGTGGTACCCCCGGGACAGGGGCTATGAGCAATCAGCCCCAGCATTTT.

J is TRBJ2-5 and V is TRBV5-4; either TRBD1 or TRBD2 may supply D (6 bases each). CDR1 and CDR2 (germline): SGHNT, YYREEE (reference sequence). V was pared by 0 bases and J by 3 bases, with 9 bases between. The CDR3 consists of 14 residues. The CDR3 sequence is CASSLGGAEETQYF. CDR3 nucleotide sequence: TGTGCCAGCAGCTTGGGGGGGGCCGAAGAGACCCAGTACTTC. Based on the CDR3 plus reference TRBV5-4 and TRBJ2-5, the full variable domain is ETGVTQSPTHLIKTRGQQVTLRCSSQSGHNTVSWYQQALGQGPQFIFQYYREEENGRGNFPPRFSGLQFPNYSSELNVNALELDDSALYLCASSLGGAEETQYFGPGTRLLVL.

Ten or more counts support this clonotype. CDR3: CAISDPTAGGPYEQYF. For the CDR3, the DNA is TGTGCCATCAGTGACCCAACAGCGGGAGGGCCCTACGAGCAGTACTTC. The chain combines TRBV10-3 with TRBJ2-7; 10 bases line up with TRBD2. Per germline, CDR1 ENHRY and CDR2 SYGVKD. This CDR3 comprises 16 residues. V was pared by 3 bases and J by 2 bases, with 7 bases of the junction left unmatched.

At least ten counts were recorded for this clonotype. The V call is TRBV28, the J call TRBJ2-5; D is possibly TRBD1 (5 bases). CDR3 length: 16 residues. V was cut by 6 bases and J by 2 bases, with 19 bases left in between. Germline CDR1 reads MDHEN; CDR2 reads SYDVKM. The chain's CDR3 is CASRSRVQFAQETQYF. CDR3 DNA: TGTGCCAGCAGAAGCAGGGTTCAGTTTGCACAAGAGACCCAGTACTTC.

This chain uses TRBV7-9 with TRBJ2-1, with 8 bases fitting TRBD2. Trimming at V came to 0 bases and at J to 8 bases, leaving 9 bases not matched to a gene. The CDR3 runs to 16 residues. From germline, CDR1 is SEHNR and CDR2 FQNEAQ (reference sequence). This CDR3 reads CASSLALAGGWDEQFF. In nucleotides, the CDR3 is TGTGCCAGCAGCTTAGCGCTTGCGGGGGGATGGGATGAGCAGTTCTTC.

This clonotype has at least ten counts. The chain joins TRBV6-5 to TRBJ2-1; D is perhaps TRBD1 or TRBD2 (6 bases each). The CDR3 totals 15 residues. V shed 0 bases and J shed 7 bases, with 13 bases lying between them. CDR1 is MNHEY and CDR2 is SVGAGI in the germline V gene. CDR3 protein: CASSYSRTGRNEQFF. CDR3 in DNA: TGTGCCAGCAGTTACTCCAGAACAGGGAGGAATGAGCAGTTCTTC.

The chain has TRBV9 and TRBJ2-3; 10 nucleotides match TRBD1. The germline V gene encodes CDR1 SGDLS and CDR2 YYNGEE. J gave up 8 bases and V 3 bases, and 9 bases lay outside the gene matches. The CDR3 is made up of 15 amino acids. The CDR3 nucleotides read TGTGCCAGCAGCGCGGGGACAGGGGAAGGGTCTACGCAGTATTTT. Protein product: CASSAGTGEGSTQYF.